This T cell receptor beta chain is drawn from a study of cytomegalovirus exposure and HLA in healthy donors. Study-wide results and caveats: Rarity held for most TCR sequences, but there were some public TCRs that occurred in many donors.

PCR involved 60 Vbeta and 13 Jbeta primers. Libraries were prepared by immunoSEQ multiplex PCR; TCRdb keeps only in-frame clonotypes and omits some of them. The sample gives about 110,000 clones, approximately 80% of which show up once; roughly 0.9% is in the top ten. V shed 4 bases and J shed 4 bases, with 10 bases lying between them. Germline values: CDR1 SGHRS, CDR2 YFSETQ. CDR3 length: 13 amino acids. This clone was observed a handful of times. Its specificity is unknown. Sample: PBMCs. The chain carries TRBV5-1 and TRBJ2-3, with D hard to call. This TCR came from a woman in her thirties in good health and CMV-seronegative. The CDR3 region is CASSQLGPDTQYF. The CDR3 nucleotides are TGCGCCAGCAGCCAATTGGGCCCAGATACGCAGTATTTT.